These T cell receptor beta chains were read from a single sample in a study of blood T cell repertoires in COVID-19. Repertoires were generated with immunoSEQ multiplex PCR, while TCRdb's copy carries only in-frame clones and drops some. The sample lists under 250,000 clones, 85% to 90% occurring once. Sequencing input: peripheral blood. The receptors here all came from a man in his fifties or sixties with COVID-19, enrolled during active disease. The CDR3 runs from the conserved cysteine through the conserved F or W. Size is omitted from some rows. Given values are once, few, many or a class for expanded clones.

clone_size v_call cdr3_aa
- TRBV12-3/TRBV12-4 CASSTTTGLQAFF
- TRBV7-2 CASSSSPDRSYGYTF
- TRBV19 CASSKRGGSPGELFF
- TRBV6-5 CASTWTSGSGNEQFF
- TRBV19 CASSRQEGNYGYTF
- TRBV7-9 CASSLVGTGYGYTF
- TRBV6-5 CASRGGKNIQYF
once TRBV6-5 CASGLAESYEQYF
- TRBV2 CASRLVRAGELFF
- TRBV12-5 CASGPTVTYEQYF
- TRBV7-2 CASSFPGNIQYF
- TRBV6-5 CASTVGAGKDEQFF
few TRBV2 CASSEVPGTVKFYVYGYTF
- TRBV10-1 CASSERGAGELFF
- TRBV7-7 CASSRGQGVADTQYF
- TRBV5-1 CASSLAMQGANYGYTF